This TCR beta chain was retrieved from a study of blood T cell repertoires in COVID-19. As for the study in general: The samples span acute and convalescent COVID-19 from the United States, Italy and Spain. PBMCs, B-cell-depleted T cells, or T cells provided the cDNA or gDNA that made up the material.

Seattle patient enrollment occurred during active infection, with longitudinal follow-up thereafter. In the authors' methods: Amplification of reference gene primers was used by the study to estimate nucleated cell counts. Libraries were prepared by immunoSEQ multiplex PCR; TCRdb keeps only in-frame clonotypes and omits some of them. That table gives V, J and clone size, and the DNA gave D and trimming. This sample carries a few hundred thousand clones, more than 80% of them seen once, and the ten largest clones take 6.5% to 8%. The germline gives CDR1 SEHNR, CDR2 FQNEAQ (reference sequence). V shed 5 bases and J shed 5 bases, with 12 bases lying between them. This CDR3 comprises 13 residues.

The source is a woman in her twenties or thirties with COVID-19, enrolled during active disease. The sequencing input was peripheral blood. The V and J genes are TRBV7-9 and TRBJ2-5; possibly TRBD2 for D (6 bases). CDR3 nucleotide sequence: TGTGCCAGCAGCCCCCTAGGAGGGGAGACCCAGTACTTC. This translates into CASSPLGGETQYF.